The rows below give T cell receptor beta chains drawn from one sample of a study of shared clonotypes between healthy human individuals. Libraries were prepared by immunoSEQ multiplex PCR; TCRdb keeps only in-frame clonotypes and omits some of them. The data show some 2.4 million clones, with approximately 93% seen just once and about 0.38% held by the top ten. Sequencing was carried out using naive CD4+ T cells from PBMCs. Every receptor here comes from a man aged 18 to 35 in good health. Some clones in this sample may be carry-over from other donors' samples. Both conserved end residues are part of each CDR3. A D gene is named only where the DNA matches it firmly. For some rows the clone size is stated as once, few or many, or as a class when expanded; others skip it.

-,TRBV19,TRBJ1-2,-,TGTGCCAGTACCTTGGTAGGGGGATCGCACTATGGCTACACCTTC,CASTLVGGSHYGYTF
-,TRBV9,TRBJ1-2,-,TGTGCCAGCAGCGTAGACAGGGACTATGGCTACACCTTC,CASSVDRDYGYTF
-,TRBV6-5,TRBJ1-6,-,TGTGCCAGCAGTTATGCAGGTTATGGCTCACCCCTCCACTTT,CASSYAGYGSPLHF
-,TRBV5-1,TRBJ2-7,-,TGCGCCAGCAGCTTGGTTGGGGGGGCGCGGTACGAGCAGTACTTC,CASSLVGGARYEQYF
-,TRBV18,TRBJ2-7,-,TGTGCCAGCTCACCACTTCGCGGGGATTACGAGCAGTACTTC,CASSPLRGDYEQYF
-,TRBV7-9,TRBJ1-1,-,TGTGCCACCGCCAATAGCCTCACTGAAGCTTTCTTT,CATANSLTEAFF
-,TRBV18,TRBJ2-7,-,TGTGCCAGCTCACCCGGGTACTACGAGCAGTACTTC,CASSPGYYEQYF
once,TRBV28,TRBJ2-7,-,TGTGCCAGCAGTTTTGGTTCCTACGAGCAGTACTTC,CASSFGSYEQYF
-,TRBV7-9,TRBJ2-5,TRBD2,TGTGCCAGCAGCTTAGGGGGGACTAGCGGGAACCAAGAGACCCAGTACTTC,CASSLGGTSGNQETQYF
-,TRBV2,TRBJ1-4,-,TGTGCCAGCAGGAGGGCTAATGAAAAACTGTTTTTT,CASRRANEKLFF
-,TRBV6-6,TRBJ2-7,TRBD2,TGTGCCAGCAGTTCCTCTAGCGGCTTCTCCTACGAGCAGTACTTC,CASSSSSGFSYEQYF
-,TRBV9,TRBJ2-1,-,TGTGCCAGCAGCGTAGATTCCTGGCGGGGAGGCGATGAGCAGTTCTTC,CASSVDSWRGGDEQFF
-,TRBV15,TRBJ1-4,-,TGTGCCACCAGCAGAACCAGGAGAGGCGAAAAACTGTTTTTT,CATSRTRRGEKLFF
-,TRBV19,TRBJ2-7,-,TGTGCCAGTAGTACGGGCCCGGAACGGGGATGGGAGCAGTACTTC,CASSTGPERGWEQYF
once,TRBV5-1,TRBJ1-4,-,TGCGCCAGCAGCTTGATGGGTACGACTAATGAAAAACTGTTTTTT,CASSLMGTTNEKLFF
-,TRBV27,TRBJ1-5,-,TGTGCCAGCAGTTTATCCCCTTTAACAGGAGCGACCCAGCCCCAGCATTTT,CASSLSPLTGATQPQHF
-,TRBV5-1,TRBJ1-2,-,TGCGCCAGCAGCTTGTTTGGTGGAGATGATGGCTACACCTTC,CASSLFGGDDGYTF
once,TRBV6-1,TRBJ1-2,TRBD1,TGTGCCAGCAGGAACAGGGGGCTCTTCTATGGCTACACCTTC,CASRNRGLFYGYTF
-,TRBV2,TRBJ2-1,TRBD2,TGTGCCAGCAGGGCCGGGACTAGCGGGAGCTGGAGCTCCTACAATGAGCAGTTCTTC,CASRAGTSGSWSSYNEQFF
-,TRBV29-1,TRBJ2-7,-,TGCAGCGTTGAAGATCTCCCGGGTAAGGGGTACTTC,CSVEDLPGKGYF
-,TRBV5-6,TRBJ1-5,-,TGTGCCAGCAGCTTGGGACAGCAGAATCAGCCCCAGCATTTT,CASSLGQQNQPQHF
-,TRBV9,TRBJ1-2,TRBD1,TGTGCCAGCAGCGCCGGGACAGGGGGAAACTATGGCTACACCTTC,CASSAGTGGNYGYTF
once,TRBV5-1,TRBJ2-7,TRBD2,TGCGCCAGCAGCTTCCGGGCGGGAGGCCGGGAACGGGGTAGGTCCTACGAGCAGTACTTC,CASSFRAGGRERGRSYEQYF
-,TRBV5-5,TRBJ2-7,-,TGTGCCAGCAGCAGACCCGGGACCGGGAACTACGAGCAGTACTTC,CASSRPGTGNYEQYF
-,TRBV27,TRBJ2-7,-,TGTGCCACGAGAAGCGGACTCTCCTACGAGCAGTACTTC,CATRSGLSYEQYF
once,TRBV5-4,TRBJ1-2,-,TGTGCCAGCAGCTCCGCAGGGGCCCCTTATGGCTACACCTTC,CASSSAGAPYGYTF
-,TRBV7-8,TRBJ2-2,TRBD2,TGTGCCAGCAGCTTACAGCTTACTAGCGGGAGAGCCGGGGAGCTGTTTTTT,CASSLQLTSGRAGELFF
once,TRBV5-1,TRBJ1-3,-,TGCGCCAGCAGCTTCGGGGAACCTGGAAACACCATATATTTT,CASSFGEPGNTIYF
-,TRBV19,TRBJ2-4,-,TGTGCCAGTAGTCCTGATGGGGGGAAATCCAAAAACATTCAGTACTTC,CASSPDGGKSKNIQYF
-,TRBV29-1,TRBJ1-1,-,TGCAGCGTTGTGGAAGGGGGAGCTTTCTTT,CSVVEGGAFF
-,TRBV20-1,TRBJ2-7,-,TGCAGTGCTTTAGCCTCCTACGAGCAGTACTTC,CSALASYEQYF
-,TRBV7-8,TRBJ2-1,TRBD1,TGTGCCAGCAGCTTACCGGGACAGGGAATTTCCTCCTACAATGAGCAGTTCTTC,CASSLPGQGISSYNEQFF
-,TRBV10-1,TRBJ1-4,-,TGCGCCAGCAGTGCGGGGGGGGGTGAAAAACTGTTTTTT,CASSAGGGEKLFF
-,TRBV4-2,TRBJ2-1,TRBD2,TGTGCCAGCAGCCAAGAATGGGGCGGGAGGGCAGTGGGTCCCTACAATGAGCAGTTCTTC,CASSQEWGGRAVGPYNEQFF
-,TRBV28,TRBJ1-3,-,TGTGCCAGCAGACACCGGAGAGACGCTGGAAACACCATATATTTT,CASRHRRDAGNTIYF
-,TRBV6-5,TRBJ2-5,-,TGTGCCAGCAGTTACTCTGGAAAAGAGACCCAGTACTTC,CASSYSGKETQYF
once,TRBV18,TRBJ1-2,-,TGTGCCAGCTCATCAACCTCCGGGACCGTAGGTGGCTACACCTTC,CASSSTSGTVGGYTF
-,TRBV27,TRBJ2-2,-,TGTGCCAGCAGTTACAGACTTAACACCGGGGAGCTGTTTTTT,CASSYRLNTGELFF
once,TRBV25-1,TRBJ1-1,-,TGTGCCACCTCGAGCAGGAGCCGAACACTCCCTGAAGCTTTCTTT,CATSSRSRTLPEAFF
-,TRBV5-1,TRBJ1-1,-,TGCGCCAGCAGCTTCGACAGGAGCAACACTGAAGCTTTCTTT,CASSFDRSNTEAFF
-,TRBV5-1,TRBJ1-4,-,TGCGCCAGCAGCTTCTCGACAGGAGCTGGTGAAAAACTGTTTTTT,CASSFSTGAGEKLFF
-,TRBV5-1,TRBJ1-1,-,TGCGCCAGCAGCTTGGCATCGGCGGCGCGAGAAGCTTTCTTT,CASSLASAAREAFF
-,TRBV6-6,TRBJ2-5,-,TGTGCCAGCAGCTCCGGGGCCCTACAAGAGACCCAGTACTTC,CASSSGALQETQYF
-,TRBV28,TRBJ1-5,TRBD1,TGTGCCACCTACCCCGGGACAGGGGAAGGTCAGCCCCAGCATTTT,CATYPGTGEGQPQHF
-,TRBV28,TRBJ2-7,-,TGTGCCAGCAGTTTACCCCGGTCCTACGAGCAGTACTTC,CASSLPRSYEQYF
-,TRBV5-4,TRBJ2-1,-,TGTGCCAGCAGCTTGCCAGCTCACTCGGGCAATGAGCAGTTCTTC,CASSLPAHSGNEQFF
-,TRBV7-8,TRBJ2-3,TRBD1,TGTGCCAGCAGCTTAGGGGAGGGAGACAGGGGGACGAATACGCAGTATTTT,CASSLGEGDRGTNTQYF
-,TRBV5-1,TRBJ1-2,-,TGCGCCAGCAGCTTGGAGGTTGAGCTCCACTATGGCTACACCTTC,CASSLEVELHYGYTF
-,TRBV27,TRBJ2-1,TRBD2,TGTGCCAGCAGTCCCTTAGCGGGAGCGCGGAACAATGAGCAGTTCTTC,CASSPLAGARNNEQFF
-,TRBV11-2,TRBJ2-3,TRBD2,TGTGCCAGCAGCTTAGACCTCCTAGCGGCTTCCGGGCAGTATTTT,CASSLDLLAASGQYF
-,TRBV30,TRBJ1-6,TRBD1,TGTGCCTGGAGTAGGGACAGGGGGCGCCGTGGTGGATCACCCCTCCACTTT,CAWSRDRGRRGGSPLHF
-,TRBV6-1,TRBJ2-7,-,TGTGCCAGCAGTGAAATTGACGGACCCTACGAGCAGTACTTC,CASSEIDGPYEQYF
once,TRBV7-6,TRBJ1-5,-,TGTGCCAGCAGCCCAATCGGGGGCGGCAATCAGCCCCAGCATTTT,CASSPIGGGNQPQHF
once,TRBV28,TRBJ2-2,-,TGTGCCAGCAGTTACGGTGAAGGACCAAGTTTAGGGGAGCTGTTTTTT,CASSYGEGPSLGELFF
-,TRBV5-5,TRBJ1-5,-,TGTGCCAGCAGCTTAGGGAATCAGCCCCAGCATTTT,CASSLGNQPQHF
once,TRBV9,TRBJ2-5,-,TGTGCCAGCAGCGTATTATCAGGGTACCAAGAGACCCAGTACTTC,CASSVLSGYQETQYF